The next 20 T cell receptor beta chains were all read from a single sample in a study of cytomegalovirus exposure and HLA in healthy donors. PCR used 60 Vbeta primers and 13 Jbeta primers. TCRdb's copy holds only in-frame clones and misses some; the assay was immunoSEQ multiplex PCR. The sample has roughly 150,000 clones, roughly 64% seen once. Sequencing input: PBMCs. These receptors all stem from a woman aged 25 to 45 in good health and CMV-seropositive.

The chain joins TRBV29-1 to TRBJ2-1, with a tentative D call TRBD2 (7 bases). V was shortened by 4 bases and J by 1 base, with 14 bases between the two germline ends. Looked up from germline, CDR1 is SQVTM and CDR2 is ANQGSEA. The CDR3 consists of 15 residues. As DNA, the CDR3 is TGCAGCGTTGTCGGGGGGCCACTTTCCTACAATGAGCAGTTCTTC. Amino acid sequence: CSVVGGPLSYNEQFF.

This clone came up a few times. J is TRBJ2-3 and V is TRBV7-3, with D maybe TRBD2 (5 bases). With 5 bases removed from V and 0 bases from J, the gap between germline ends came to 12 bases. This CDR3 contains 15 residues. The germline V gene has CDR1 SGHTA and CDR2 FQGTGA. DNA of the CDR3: TGTGCCAGCAGCCCGGCGGGTAGTAGCACAGATACGCAGTATTTT. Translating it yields CASSPAGSSTDTQYF.

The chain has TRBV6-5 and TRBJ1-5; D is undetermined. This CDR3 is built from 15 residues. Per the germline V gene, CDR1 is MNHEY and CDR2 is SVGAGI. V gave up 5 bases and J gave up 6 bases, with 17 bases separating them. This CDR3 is CASSARLRGVQPQHF. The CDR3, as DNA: TGTGCCAGCAGTGCTCGGCTTCGGGGAGTTCAGCCCCAGCATTTT.

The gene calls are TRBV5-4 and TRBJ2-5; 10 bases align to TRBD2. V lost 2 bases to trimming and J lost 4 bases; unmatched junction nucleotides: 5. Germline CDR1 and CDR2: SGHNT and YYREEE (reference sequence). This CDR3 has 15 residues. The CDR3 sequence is CASSLSGGARETQYF. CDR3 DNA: TGTGCCAGCAGCTTAAGCGGGGGGGCCCGAGAGACCCAGTACTTC.

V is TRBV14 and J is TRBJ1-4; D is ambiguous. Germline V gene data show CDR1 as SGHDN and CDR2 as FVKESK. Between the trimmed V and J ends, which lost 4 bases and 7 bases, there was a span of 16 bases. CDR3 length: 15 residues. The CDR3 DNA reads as TGTGCCAGCAGCCCGGGAGAGCCCCTGGCTGAAAAACTGTTTTTT. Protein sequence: CASSPGEPLAEKLFF.

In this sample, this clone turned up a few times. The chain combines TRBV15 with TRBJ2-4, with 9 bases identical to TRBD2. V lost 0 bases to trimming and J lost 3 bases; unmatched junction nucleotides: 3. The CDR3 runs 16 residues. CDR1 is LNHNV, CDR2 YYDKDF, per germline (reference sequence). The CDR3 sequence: CATSRDEREDKNIQYF. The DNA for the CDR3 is TGTGCCACCAGCAGAGATGAGCGGGAGGACAAAAACATTCAGTACTTC.

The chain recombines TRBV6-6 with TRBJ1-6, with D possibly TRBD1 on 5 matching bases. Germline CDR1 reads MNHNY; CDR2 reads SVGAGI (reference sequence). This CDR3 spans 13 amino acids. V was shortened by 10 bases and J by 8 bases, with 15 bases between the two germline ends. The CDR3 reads CATTRPGYSPLHF. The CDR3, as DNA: TGTGCCACCACCCGGCCAGGGTATTCACCCCTCCACTTT.

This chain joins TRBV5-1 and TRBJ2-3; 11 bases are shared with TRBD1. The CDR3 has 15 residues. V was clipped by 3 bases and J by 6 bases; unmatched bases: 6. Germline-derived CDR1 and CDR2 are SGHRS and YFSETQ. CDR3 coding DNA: TGCGCCAGCAGCTCAGGACAGGGGGCAAGGGATACGCAGTATTTT. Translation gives CASSSGQGARDTQYF. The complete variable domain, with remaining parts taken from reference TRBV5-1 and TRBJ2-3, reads KAGVTQTPRYLIKTRGQQVTLSCSPISGHRSVSWYQQTPGQGLQFLFEYFSETQRNKGNFPGRFSGRQFSNSRSEMNVSTLELGDSALYLCASSSGQGARDTQYFGPGTRLTVL.

CDR3 nucleotide sequence: TGTGCCAGCAGCTTAGATAGGGGTTGGGGAGAGACCCAGTACTTC. As protein: CASSLDRGWGETQYF. This chain uses TRBV7-6 with TRBJ2-5, with D perhaps TRBD1 (5 bases). CDR3 length: 15 residues. Germline V gene lookup returns CDR1 SGHVS and CDR2 FNYEAQ. V gave up 1 base and J gave up 4 bases, with 13 bases separating them.

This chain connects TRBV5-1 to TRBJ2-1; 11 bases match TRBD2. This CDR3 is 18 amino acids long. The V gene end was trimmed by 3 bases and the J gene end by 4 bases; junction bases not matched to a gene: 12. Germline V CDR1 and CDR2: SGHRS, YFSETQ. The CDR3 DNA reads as TGCGCCAGCAGCTGGGACTCCGGGACTAGCGGACCTTACAATGAGCAGTTCTTC. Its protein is CASSWDSGTSGPYNEQFF.

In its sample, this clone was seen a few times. The CDR3 here is CASSQVLGEQFF. The CDR3 DNA is TGCGCCAGCAGCCAAGTCCTGGGCGAGCAGTTCTTC. The V and J genes are TRBV4-1 and TRBJ2-1; D unclear. This CDR3 region has 12 residues. Between the trimmed V and J ends, which lost 1 base and 10 bases, there was a span of 8 bases. Germline V gene data show CDR1 as MGHRA and CDR2 as YSYEKL.

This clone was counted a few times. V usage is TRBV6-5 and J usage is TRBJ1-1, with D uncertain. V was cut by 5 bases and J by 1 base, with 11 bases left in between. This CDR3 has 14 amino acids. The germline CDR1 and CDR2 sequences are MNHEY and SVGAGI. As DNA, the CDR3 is TGTGCCAGCAGTAAAAGACGGGAGAACACTGAAGCTTTCTTT. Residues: CASSKRRENTEAFF.

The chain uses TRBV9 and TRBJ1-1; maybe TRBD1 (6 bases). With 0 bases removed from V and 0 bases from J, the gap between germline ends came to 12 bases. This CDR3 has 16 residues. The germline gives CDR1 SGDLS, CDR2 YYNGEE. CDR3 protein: CASSVGSRGMNTEAFF. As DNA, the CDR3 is TGTGCCAGCAGCGTAGGGAGTAGGGGGATGAACACTGAAGCTTTCTTT.

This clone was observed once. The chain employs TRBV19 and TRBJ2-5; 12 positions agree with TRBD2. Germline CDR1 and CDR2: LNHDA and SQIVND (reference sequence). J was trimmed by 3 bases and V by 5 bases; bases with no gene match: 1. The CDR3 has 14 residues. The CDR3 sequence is CASSRLAGEETQYF. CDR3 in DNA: TGTGCCAGTAGTCGACTAGCGGGAGAAGAGACCCAGTACTTC.

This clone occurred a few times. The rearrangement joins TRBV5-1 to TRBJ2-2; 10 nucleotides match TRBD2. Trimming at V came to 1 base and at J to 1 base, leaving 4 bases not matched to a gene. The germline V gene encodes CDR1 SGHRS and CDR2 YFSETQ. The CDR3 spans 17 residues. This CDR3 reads CASSLRLAGGNTGELFF. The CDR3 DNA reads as TGCGCCAGCAGCTTGAGATTAGCGGGGGGGAACACCGGGGAGCTGTTTTTT.

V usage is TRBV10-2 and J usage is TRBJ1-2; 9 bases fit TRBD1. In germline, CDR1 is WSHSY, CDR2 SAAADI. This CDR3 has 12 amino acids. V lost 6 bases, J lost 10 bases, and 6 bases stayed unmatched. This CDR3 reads CASRLDRGYYTF. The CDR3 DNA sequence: TGCGCCAGCAGATTGGACAGGGGATACTACACCTTC.

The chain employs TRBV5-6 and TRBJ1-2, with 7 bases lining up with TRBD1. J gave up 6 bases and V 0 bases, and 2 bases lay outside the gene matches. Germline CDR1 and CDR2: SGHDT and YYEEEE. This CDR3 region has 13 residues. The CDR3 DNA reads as TGTGCCAGCAGCTTGGCGGACAGGCATGGCTACACCTTC. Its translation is CASSLADRHGYTF.

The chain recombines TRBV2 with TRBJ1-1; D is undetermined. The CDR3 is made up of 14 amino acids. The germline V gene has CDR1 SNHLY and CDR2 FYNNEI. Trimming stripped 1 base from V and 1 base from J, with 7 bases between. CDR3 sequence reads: CASSEGRGNTEAFF. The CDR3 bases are TGTGCCAGCAGTGAAGGGCGGGGGAACACTGAAGCTTTCTTT. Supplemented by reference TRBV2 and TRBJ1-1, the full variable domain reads EPEVTQTPSHQVTQMGQEVILRCVPISNHLYFYWYRQILGQKVEFLVSFYNNEISEKSEIFDDQFSVERPDGSNFTLKIRSTKLEDSAMYFCASSEGRGNTEAFFGQGTRLTVV.

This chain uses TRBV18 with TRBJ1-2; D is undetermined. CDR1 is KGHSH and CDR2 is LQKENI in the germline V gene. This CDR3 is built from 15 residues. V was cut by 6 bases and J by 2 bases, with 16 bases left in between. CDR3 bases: TGTGCCAGCTCCTTATCCGGAGGGTACAACTATGGCTACACCTTC. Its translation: CASSLSGGYNYGYTF.

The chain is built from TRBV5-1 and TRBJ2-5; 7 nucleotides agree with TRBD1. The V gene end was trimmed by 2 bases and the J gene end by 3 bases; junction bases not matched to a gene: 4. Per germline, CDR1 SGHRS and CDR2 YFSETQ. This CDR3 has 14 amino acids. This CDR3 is CASSLIGTEETQYF. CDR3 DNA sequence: TGCGCCAGCAGCTTAATAGGGACAGAAGAGACCCAGTACTTC.